This T cell receptor (beta chain) is from a study of CD8 T cells in Susac syndrome. The germline V gene has CDR1 SGHTA and CDR2 FQGTGA. Trimming removed 9 bases at V and 5 bases at J, with 14 bases between. CDR3 size: 13 residues. Controls comprised healthy donors matched for age and sex. While CD8+ and CD4+ T cells were isolated negatively, TEMRA cells were enriched by FACS. An amount of RNA that ranged from roughly 0.45 to 1 ug was reverse transcribed with random hexamers. Amplification of TCR beta CDR3 by immunoSEQ multiplex PCR spanned 54 Vbeta and 13 Jbeta. TCRdb analysed the immunoSEQ multiplex PCR reads with MiXCR anew, one entry per CDR3 protein. The sample lists some 180,000 distinct CDR3 sequences; 90% to 95% were seen once.

This chain uses TRBV7-3 with TRBJ2-1, with D maybe TRBD1 (7 bases). Sequenced material: CD4+ T cells from PBMCs. This clonotype was obtained from a human donor in good health. In nucleotides, the CDR3 is TGTGCCAGTCCCAGGGGGGCCCACAATGAGCAGTTCTTC. Translated, it gives CASPRGAHNEQFF. Together with reference TRBV7-3 and TRBJ2-1, the CDR3 gives the full variable domain: GAGVSQTPSNKVTEKGKYVELRCDPISGHTALYWYRQSLGQGPEFLIYFQGTGAADDSGLPNDRFFAVRPEGSVSTLKIQRTERGDSAVYLCASPRGAHNEQFFGPGTRLTVL.